This T cell receptor (beta chain) appears in the sequencing data of a study of response to subunit inactivated influenza vaccine. MiXCR, applied by TCRdb to the RT-PCR reads, yields one record per CDR3 protein. The sample lists a few hundred thousand distinct CDR3 sequences; around 10% were seen once. This clonotype occurred a few times. The same data also went into a second study, on T cells expressing NK-cell markers. That source notes: Researchers built TCR beta cDNA using 5'RACE template switching with UMIs.

The sample was PBMCs from blood, taken on the day of vaccination. This sequence originates from a man aged 50-59 years who received an inactivated influenza vaccine.

DNA of the CDR3: TGCAGTGCTAGAACCATCGGGGGACAAGAGACCCAGTACTTC. It is translated as CSARTIGGQETQYF. The chain joins TRBV20-1 to TRBJ2-5, with D maybe TRBD2 (6 bases). Germline CDR1 reads DFQATT; CDR2 reads SNEGSKA (reference sequence). The V and J ends lost 2 bases and 2 bases respectively, with 12 bases between them. This CDR3 has 14 amino acids.